This TCR beta chain is from a study of early T cells in non-severe SARS-CoV-2 infection. Study-wide background: The authors sequenced bulk RNA from unsorted whole blood, leaving chains unpaired.

Broader study findings: CD4 and private specificities were missed by VDJdb matching, which favored anti-spike CD8 responses.

Unique molecular identifiers were affixed to single, distinct cDNA molecules. One entry per CDR3 protein results from TCRdb running MiXCR on the 5' RACE reads. The data hold nearly 70,000 distinct CDR3 sequences, with 3.5% to 6% observed a single time. The sample holds many counts of this clonotype. Its antigen is unidentified. This receptor was taken from an adult who was a healthcare worker with PCR-confirmed SARS-CoV-2 infection or an uninfected control (not recorded which). The donor label of this sample is uncertain. The starting material was whole blood, obtained at baseline.

The CDR3 spells CASSSWDRGGGGYEQYF. The CDR3 coding sequence is TGTGCCAGCAGCTCCTGGGACAGGGGGGGAGGAGGCTACGAGCAGTACTTC. The V and J genes are TRBV7-6 and TRBJ2-7, with TRBD1 identical over 11 bases. In germline, CDR1 is SGHVS, CDR2 FNYEAQ. V dropped 4 bases and J dropped 3; count of bases not matched to a gene: 11. CDR3 length: 17 residues.